This T cell receptor (beta chain) was recovered during a study of blood T cell repertoires in COVID-19. V shed 5 bases, J shed 3 bases, and the junction held 3 bases outside the gene matches. Germline-derived CDR1 and CDR2 are MNHEY and SMNVEV (reference sequence). CDR3 size: 14 residues. Sequencing was performed with immunoSEQ multiplex PCR; in TCRdb, only in-frame clones are kept and a portion is missing. The sample holds about 130,000 clones; more than 75% are singletons and the top ten take about 4%. Sequencing input: peripheral blood. V and J are TRBV27 and TRBJ2-7; TRBD2 matches 11 bases. The clonotype originates from a man aged 50 to 59 with active COVID-19. The CDR3 reads CASSPGTSGYEQYF. In DNA form, the CDR3 reads TGTGCCAGCAGTCCCGGGACTAGCGGCTACGAGCAGTACTTC.